The next 24 T cell receptor beta chains were all read from a single sample in a study of blood T cell repertoires in COVID-19. The repertoire was sequenced with immunoSEQ multiplex PCR; TCRdb's copy has only in-frame clones and lacks some. The table has 95,000 to 150,000 clones, about 86% seen once; the top ten hold almost 0.9%. Sequencing used peripheral blood. These receptors originate from a woman aged 45 to 65 with active or convalescent COVID-19.

The chain joins TRBV27 to TRBJ2-7; TRBD2 matches at 7 bases. After removal of 4 bases from V and 7 bases from J, the junction contained 10 bases not matched to a gene. From germline, CDR1 is MNHEY and CDR2 SMNVEV (reference sequence). The CDR3 loop spans 14 amino acids. Here the CDR3 reads CASSSSGAGGEQYF. The CDR3, as DNA: TGTGCCAGCAGTTCTAGCGGAGCCGGGGGAGAGCAGTACTTC.

The V and J genes are TRBV15 and TRBJ2-3; tentatively, D is TRBD2 (6 bases). Trimming took off 3 bases at V and 0 bases at J, with 13 bases between the two ends. In germline, CDR1 is LNHNV, CDR2 YYDKDF (reference sequence). This CDR3 has 16 amino acids. DNA of the CDR3: TGTGCCACCAGCAGGGCCGGGGGACTTAGCACAGATACGCAGTATTTT. This translates into CATSRAGGLSTDTQYF.

V usage is TRBV5-1 and J usage is TRBJ2-3; 12 positions agree with TRBD1. Trimming at V came to 1 base and at J to 15 bases, leaving 6 bases not matched to a gene. The germline V gene encodes CDR1 SGHRS and CDR2 YFSETQ. CDR3 length equals 13 residues. The CDR3 here is CASSLYGTGGDYF. CDR3 nucleotides: TGCGCCAGCAGCTTGTATGGGACAGGGGGCGATTATTTT.

This rearrangement joins TRBV11-3 to TRBJ2-1; weak D call: TRBD2 (5 bases). The germline gives CDR1 SGHNT, CDR2 YENEEA. This CDR3 region has 12 residues. V gave up 5 bases and J gave up 6 bases, with 8 bases separating them. CDR3 loop: CASSAEGNEQFF. In DNA, the CDR3 is TGTGCCAGCAGCGCCGAGGGCAATGAGCAGTTCTTC.

This chain links TRBV7-9 with TRBJ2-3, with D tentatively TRBD2 (6 bases). The V gene's germline CDR1 is SEHNR and CDR2 FQNEAQ (reference sequence). The CDR3 runs 16 residues. The ends were cut back, 5 bases at V and 0 bases at J, with 15 bases in the middle. CDR3: CASSTNSGTSTDTQYF. The CDR3 DNA is TGTGCCAGCAGCACCAATAGCGGAACTAGCACAGATACGCAGTATTTT. Based on the CDR3 plus reference TRBV7-9 and TRBJ2-3, the full variable domain is DTGVSQNPRHKITKRGQNVTFRCDPISEHNRLYWYRQTLGQGPEFLTYFQNEAQLEKSRLLSDRFSAERPKGSFSTLEIQRTEQGDSAMYLCASSTNSGTSTDTQYFGPGTRLTVL.

CDR3 residues: CASSLAWDSPDGGYTF. The CDR3 bases are TGTGCCAGCAGCTTAGCTTGGGACAGCCCGGACGGCGGCTACACCTTC. This chain uses TRBV7-9 with TRBJ1-2, with 7 bases aligning to TRBD1. CDR1 and CDR2 from the germline V gene are SEHNR and FQNEAQ (reference sequence). CDR3 length: 16 residues. The junction had 12 bases not matched to a gene; V was cut back by 0 bases and J by 8 bases. The full variable domain, completed using reference TRBV7-9 and TRBJ1-2, is DTGVSQNPRHKITKRGQNVTFRCDPISEHNRLYWYRQTLGQGPEFLTYFQNEAQLEKSRLLSDRFSAERPKGSFSTLEIQRTEQGDSAMYLCASSLAWDSPDGGYTFGSGTRLTVV.

This sequence joins TRBV28 and TRBJ1-1; D is unclear. Germline CDR1 MDHEN, CDR2 SYDVKM. V lost 7 bases and J lost 0, with 9 bases in between. CDR3 length equals 13 residues. CDR3 sequence reads: CASTSPLNTEAFF. The CDR3 DNA reads as TGTGCCAGCACCAGTCCCTTGAACACTGAAGCTTTCTTT.

This clone has only one observation. The V call is TRBV4-3, the J call TRBJ1-5; D remains unclear. V was trimmed by 1 base and J by 5 bases, leaving 12 bases between them. Germline V lookup: CDR1 LGHNA, CDR2 YSLEER. CDR3 length: 15 amino acids. The CDR3 nucleotides are TGCGCCAGCAGCCAAGTTCTTCAGTCTTATCAGCCCCAGCATTTT. It yields the protein CASSQVLQSYQPQHF.

The genes are TRBV28 and TRBJ2-7; 9 nucleotides match TRBD2. The CDR3 extends over 15 amino acids. In germline, CDR1 is MDHEN, CDR2 SYDVKM. V was clipped by 3 bases and J by 3 bases; unmatched bases: 6. CDR3 nucleotides: TGTGCCAGCAGTTTTCTGGCGGGAGGGGGCTACGAGCAGTACTTC. Translating it yields CASSFLAGGGYEQYF.

This clone was counted once. In DNA form, the CDR3 reads TGTGCCAGCGGGGGGTTCCCGGCGGCCTCCTACAATGAGCAGTTCTTC. It codes for CASGGFPAASYNEQFF. This chain uses TRBV28 with TRBJ2-1; TRBD2 might be the D (6 bases). V lost 8 bases and J 0 bases, leaving 17 bases between the germline ends. CDR1 MDHEN and CDR2 SYDVKM come from the germline V gene. The CDR3 spans 16 residues. Full variable domain (missing parts from reference TRBV28 and TRBJ2-1): DVKVTQSSRYLVKRTGEKVFLECVQDMDHENMFWYRQDPGLGLRLIYFSYDVKMKEKGDIPEGYSVSREKKERFSLILESASTNQTSMYLCASGGFPAASYNEQFFGPGTRLTVL.

The CDR3 loop is CASSAGRHYSNQPQHF. The CDR3, as DNA: TGTGCCAGCAGTGCCGGCAGGCATTATAGCAATCAGCCCCAGCATTTT. This chain connects TRBV6-1 to TRBJ1-5; D is ambiguous. Germline values: CDR1 MNHNS, CDR2 SASEGT. This CDR3 has 16 residues. Trimming left V 4 bases short and J 0 bases short, with 13 bases between.

The chain recombines TRBV2 with TRBJ2-5; no clear D. Germline V CDR1 and CDR2: SNHLY, FYNNEI. The CDR3 has 13 residues. V lost 4 bases and J 4 bases, leaving 10 bases between the germline ends. CDR3 amino acids: CASSGRVTETQYF. The CDR3 region has the DNA TGTGCCAGCAGTGGTCGGGTTACAGAGACCCAGTACTTC. Using reference TRBV2 and TRBJ2-5 for the parts outside the CDR3, the full variable domain is EPEVTQTPSHQVTQMGQEVILRCVPISNHLYFYWYRQILGQKVEFLVSFYNNEISEKSEIFDDQFSVERPDGSNFTLKIRSTKLEDSAMYFCASSGRVTETQYFGPGTRLLVL.

This chain connects TRBV9 to TRBJ2-1; the D is unclear. There are 16 residues in the CDR3. Trimming took off 1 base at V and 0 bases at J, with 11 bases between the two ends. Germline V lookup: CDR1 SGDLS, CDR2 YYNGEE. DNA for the CDR3: TGTGCCAGCAGCGTATCCGGAGCGACCTCCTACAATGAGCAGTTCTTC. Translating gives CASSVSGATSYNEQFF.

The chain carries TRBV15 and TRBJ2-3; 8 nucleotides agree with TRBD2. This CDR3 contains 14 residues. Germline lookup yields CDR1 LNHNV and CDR2 YYDKDF (reference sequence). Unmatched junction bases numbered 7, after V lost 11 bases and J lost 0 bases. CDR3 bases: TGTGCCCCTTCGGCTAGCGGGAGCACAGATACGCAGTATTTT. Translating gives CAPSASGSTDTQYF. The full variable domain, in which reference TRBV15 and TRBJ2-3 provide the parts outside the CDR3, is DAMVIQNPRYQVTQFGKPVTLSCSQTLNHNVMYWYQQKSSQAPKLLFHYYDKDFNNEADTPDNFQSRRPNTSFCFLDIRSPGLGDTAMYLCAPSASGSTDTQYFGPGTRLTVL.

The chain recombines TRBV5-6 with TRBJ2-6; the D is unclear. Germline CDR1 SGHDT, CDR2 YYEEEE. The CDR3 loop spans 16 amino acids. Trimming stripped 1 base from V and 4 bases from J, with 12 bases between. The DNA of the CDR3 is TGTGCCAGCAGCTTGTTTGGTACATCCGGGGCCAACGTCCTGACTTTC. It yields the protein CASSLFGTSGANVLTF.

This clone was counted a few times. This chain joins TRBV3-1 (or the pseudogene TRBV3-2) and TRBJ2-7, with D maybe TRBD2 (5 bases). The CDR3 consists of 13 residues. CDR1 is LGHDT, CDR2 YNNKEL, per germline (reference sequence). The germline V and J ends were trimmed by 4 bases and 3 bases, with 10 bases remaining between them. This chain's CDR3 is CASSLGGVYEQYF. The CDR3 DNA is TGTGCCAGCAGCCTAGGAGGCGTCTACGAGCAGTACTTC.

The V and J genes are TRBV19 and TRBJ1-1; D gene ambiguous. CDR3 size: 15 residues. Trimming pared 2 bases from V and 11 bases from J, leaving 21 bases between. Germline loops: CDR1 LNHDA, CDR2 SQIVND (reference sequence). CDR3 bases: TGTGCCAGTAGTATATTACTTTGGAGGGCCTTGGGGGCTTTCTTT. It translates to CASSILLWRALGAFF.

The chain carries TRBV7-2 and TRBJ1-1; D may be TRBD1 (6 bases). The CDR3 length is 15 residues. The V gene lost 4 bases and the J gene lost 4 bases, with 16 bases spanning the gap. The germline V gene encodes CDR1 SGHTA and CDR2 FQGNSA. The CDR3 sequence is CASSSFGGSITEAFF. The CDR3 DNA follows: TGTGCCAGCAGCTCTTTTGGGGGCTCGATCACTGAAGCTTTCTTT.

V usage is TRBV15 and J usage is TRBJ2-1, with D possibly TRBD2 on 6 matching bases. Trimming left V 6 bases short and J 7 bases short, with 22 bases between. The length of the CDR3 is 16 residues. Germline V CDR1 and CDR2: LNHNV, YYDKDF (reference sequence). CDR3 coding DNA: TGTGCCACCAGAGGTGAGGGGCTAGCGACGAGAAATGAGCAGTTCTTC. It is translated as CATRGEGLATRNEQFF. Using reference TRBV15 and TRBJ2-1 for the parts outside the CDR3, the full variable domain is DAMVIQNPRYQVTQFGKPVTLSCSQTLNHNVMYWYQQKSSQAPKLLFHYYDKDFNNEADTPDNFQSRRPNTSFCFLDIRSPGLGDTAMYLCATRGEGLATRNEQFFGPGTRLTVL.

This chain joins TRBV7-8 and TRBJ1-2, with 9 bases that match TRBD1. The germline CDR1 and CDR2 sequences are SGHVS and FQNEAQ. This CDR3 is built from 14 residues. J lost 5 bases, V lost 6 bases, and 7 bases had no gene match. The CDR3 bases are TGTGCCAGCAGGCCGGGACAGGGTAGTTATGGCTACACCTTC. Encoded protein: CASRPGQGSYGYTF.

V gene TRBV9 combines with J gene TRBJ2-7; 9 nucleotides line up with TRBD2. The germline CDR1 and CDR2 sequences are SGDLS and YYNGEE. The V segment lost 2 bases and the J segment 1 base; nucleotides outside the gene matches: 4. The CDR3 spans 15 residues. CDR3 protein: CASSVASGVSYEQYF. For the CDR3, the DNA is TGTGCCAGCAGCGTTGCTAGCGGGGTTTCCTACGAGCAGTACTTC.

The table lists this clone with a count of one. The chain is built from TRBV30 and TRBJ1-6; weak D call: TRBD1 (5 bases). The germline V gene has CDR1 GTSNPN and CDR2 SVGIG (reference sequence). The CDR3 runs 15 residues. Trimming removed 0 bases at V and 7 bases at J, with 13 bases between. CDR3 bases: TGTGCCTGGAGTGTCCGTGGGGGGGGAAATTCACCCCTCCACTTT. It yields the protein CAWSVRGGGNSPLHF.

This rearrangement joins TRBV11-3 to TRBJ2-5, with D tentatively TRBD2 (5 bases). Germline assignment: CDR1 SGHNT and CDR2 YENEEA. The CDR3 has 15 residues. The ends were cut back, 5 bases at V and 4 bases at J, with 17 bases in the middle. In DNA form, the CDR3 reads TGTGCCAGCAGCGCCGAGGACTCCCAAATAGAGACCCAGTACTTC. This encodes CASSAEDSQIETQYF.

V gene TRBV12-3 or TRBV12-4 combines with J gene TRBJ2-7; possible D gene TRBD1, 6 bases. V was pared by 6 bases and J by 0 bases, with 9 bases between. The CDR3 spans 13 residues. In nucleotides, the CDR3 is TGTGCCAGCAGACGGGACACCTCCTACGAGCAGTACTTC. It encodes CASRRDTSYEQYF.